The rows below give T cell receptor beta chains drawn from one sample of a study of T cells after posttransplantation cyclophosphamide. TCRdb's copy holds only in-frame clones and misses some; the assay was immunoSEQ multiplex PCR. The sample holds fewer than 30,000 clones, around 88% seen once. The sample was PBMCs. Every receptor here comes from a woman in her fifties or sixties with a blood cancer, CMV-positive, and with a related stem cell donor. CDR3s include the opening cysteine and the closing phenylalanine or tryptophan. The order of the fields is V gene, CDR3 protein.

TRBV19	CASKGLAGGGTQYF
TRBV15	CATSRGDRAEAFF
TRBV7-9	CASSLAWEGTDTQYF
TRBV18	CASSTTGWHEQYF
TRBV27	CASRGGTQYF
TRBV2	CASSDRTGGMGYTF
TRBV19	CASSIGGGSGDTQYF
TRBV5-4	CASSSMEVTEAFF
TRBV6-5	CASSYSTGLAKNIQYF
TRBV14	CASSQTSGSSYNEQFF
TRBV30	CAWSHRDRNTEAFF
TRBV2	CASSEGPGGDTQYF
TRBV11-2	CASSHKTGGQETQYF
TRBV19	CASHPRGSSYNEQFF
TRBV7-3	CASSSRPSGRSFDEQFF
TRBV5-6	CASSPGGDTQYF
TRBV10-3	CATSGTEETQYF
TRBV5-4	CASSAGRQSFTDTQYF
TRBV9	CASSPRTSGRGYNEQFF
TRBV6-5	CASSAGLAGGDTQYF
TRBV29-1	CSVESGNLNTEAFF
TRBV11-3	CASKGQGGETQYF
TRBV6-1	CASRDRGNTEAFF
TRBV28	CASSLGTFVPNHGYTF
TRBV6-5	CASSPGAPGTQYF
TRBV7-9	CASSLVVGDEQFF
TRBV28	CASSLGRGYTF
TRBV28	CASITKGDKPNGYTF
TRBV2	CASSDDRTGGRSPLHF
TRBV19	CASMLAGPPNYNEQFF
TRBV7-9	CASSEDRAGEKLFF
TRBV6-6	CASSYSGTGDSIQYF
TRBV6-6	CASSYDLEGQPAHF
TRBV18	CASSPAGDNYGYTF
TRBV15	CATSRAGDRAYEQYF
TRBV30	CAWRSGTSGRDEQFF
TRBV5-1	CASSLPSGYAEAFF
TRBV7-2	CASSPDRSQETQYF
TRBV5-6	CASSLGPDSGNQPQHF
TRBV6-6	CASSYSTAGHGEAFF
TRBV7-2	CASSLGVRETQYF
TRBV27	CASREGGAGEQYF
TRBV15	CATSPDYSGNTIYF
TRBV5-1	CASSLGGQGATNEKLFF
TRBV30	CAWSRGLYEQYF
TRBV12-5	CASGLESGNSYEQYF
TRBV6-1	CASSQSGNTIYF
TRBV19	CASSKDMRPTYGYTF
TRBV10-1	CASSETGGGNTIYF
TRBV19	CASLRRRLEEKLFF
TRBV7-2	CASSLRGKRTGELFF
TRBV6-6	CASRRDRGQTGELFF
TRBV11-2	CASSPRRTGEGNEQFF
TRBV11-2	CASSLQLAYEQYF
TRBV4-1	CASSHLTGGDQPQHF
TRBV10-3	CAISLQGNLYGYTF
TRBV7-9	CASSPDREGSPLHF
TRBV27	CASSSLTGGWTTEAFF
TRBV6-6	CASTGTPYEQYF
TRBV5-6	CASRRTSGLSYEQYF